The clone carrying this TCR beta chain appeared once. Its antigen is not identified. The study defined stable Graves' hyperthyroidism as no ophthalmopathy progression within 18 months. With a duration under 2 months, the hyperthyroidism was newly diagnosed in patients aged 18 to 65. Exclusion followed for patients with uncontrolled infection, other autoimmune disease, pregnancy or lactation. This sample is drawn from a study of T cells in Graves' hyperthyroidism and ophthalmopathy. The source material, RNA transcripts, was used to amplify TCR beta CDR3 regions. TCR CDR3 regions were first amplified by RT-PCR with HTBI primers. TCRdb called the multiplex PCR reads again in MiXCR, with one record for every CDR3 protein. The repertoire holds about 110,000 distinct CDR3 sequences, 16% seen once, with about 42% in the top ten. Study conclusions and caveats: The majority of expanded thyroid clonotypes above 0.001 also appeared in blood.

The receptor was derived from a woman in her forties or fifties with Graves' hyperthyroidism. Sequences were obtained from blood.

CDR3: CASSLSRGQGLGYTF. CDR3 DNA: TGTGCCAGCAGTCTTAGTCGCGGACAGGGGTTAGGCTACACCTTC. The chain couples TRBV28 to TRBJ1-2; 9 positions agree with TRBD1. CDR1 is MDHEN and CDR2 is SYDVKM in the germline V gene. Unmatched junction bases numbered 12, after V lost 5 bases and J lost 8 bases. The CDR3 loop spans 15 amino acids.